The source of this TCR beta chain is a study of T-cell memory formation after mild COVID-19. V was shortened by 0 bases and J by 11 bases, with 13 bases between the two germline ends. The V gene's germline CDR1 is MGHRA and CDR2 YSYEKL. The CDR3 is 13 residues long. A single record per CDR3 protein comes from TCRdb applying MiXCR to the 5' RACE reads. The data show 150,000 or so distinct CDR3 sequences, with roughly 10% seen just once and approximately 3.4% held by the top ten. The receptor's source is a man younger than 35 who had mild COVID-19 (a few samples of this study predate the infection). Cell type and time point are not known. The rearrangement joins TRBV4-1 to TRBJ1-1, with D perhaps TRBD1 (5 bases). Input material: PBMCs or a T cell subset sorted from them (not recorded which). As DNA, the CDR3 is TGCGCCAGCAGCCAAGATTCGGAGGGGCGGGCTTTCTTT. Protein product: CASSQDSEGRAFF.